The TCR beta chain described here comes from a study of T cell changes during pregnancy in multiple sclerosis. TCRdb's table, derived via immunoSEQ multiplex PCR, lists solely in-frame clones and lacks some. This table holds fewer than 40,000 clones, 89% found once. The sequencing here drew on CD8+ T cells from peripheral blood mononuclear cells, taken in the first trimester of pregnancy. The receptor was derived from a female donor with multiple sclerosis, enrolled in a pregnancy study.

The CDR3 protein is CASSTSHEKLFF. For the CDR3, the DNA is TGTGCCAGCAGCACCAGTCATGAAAAACTGTTTTTT. This sequence joins TRBV5-6 and TRBJ1-4; D gene unclear. CDR1 and CDR2 (germline): SGHDT, YYEEEE. Trimming pared 4 bases from V and 6 bases from J, leaving 7 bases between. This CDR3 region has 12 residues.